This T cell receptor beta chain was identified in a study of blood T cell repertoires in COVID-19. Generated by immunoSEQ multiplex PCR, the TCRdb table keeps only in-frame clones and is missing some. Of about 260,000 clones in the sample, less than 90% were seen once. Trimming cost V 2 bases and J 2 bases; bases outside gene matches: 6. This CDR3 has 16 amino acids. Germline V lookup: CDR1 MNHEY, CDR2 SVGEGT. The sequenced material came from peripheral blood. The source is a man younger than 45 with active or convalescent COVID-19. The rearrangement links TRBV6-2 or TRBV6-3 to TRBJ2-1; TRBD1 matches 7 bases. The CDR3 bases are TGTGCCAGCAGTTACAGGGGGCCCTCGACCTACAATGAGCAGTTCTTC. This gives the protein CASSYRGPSTYNEQFF.